The rows below give T cell receptor beta chains drawn from one sample of a study of PD-1 blockade in classical Hodgkin lymphoma. Profiling relied on immunoSEQ multiplex PCR, and the TCRdb table lists in-frame clones only, not all of them. The profile shows about 44,000 clones, roughly 70% of them singletons. The specimen was peripheral blood mononuclear cells (PBMCs), collected before the fourth cycle of nivolumab. These receptor sequences come from a human donor with classical Hodgkin lymphoma. CDR3s include the opening cysteine and the closing phenylalanine or tryptophan. D genes are given only for firm matches. The size of a clone is reported for some rows only, either as once, few or many, or as a class for expanded clones.

j_gene	abundance	v_gene	d_gene	CDR3nt	CDR3aa
TRBJ1-6	few	TRBV6-5	TRBD1	TGTGCCAGCAGTTACTCGCCTGACAGGGCGAATTCACCCCTCCACTTT	CASSYSPDRANSPLHF
TRBJ1-1	-	TRBV5-1	TRBD1	TGCGCCAGCAGCATAGGAGCAGGGGGCTTGACTGAAGCTTTCTTT	CASSIGAGGLTEAFF
TRBJ2-2	-	TRBV28	TRBD2	TGTGCCAGCAGGGCCGGGACTAGCTACAAGGGCGGGGAGCTGTTTTTT	CASRAGTSYKGGELFF
TRBJ1-2	many	TRBV9	-	TGTGCCAGCAGCCCTTCCATAGGGAGCTACACCTTC	CASSPSIGSYTF
TRBJ1-5	-	TRBV19	TRBD1	TGTGCCAGTAGTATACAGGGGGCAAATCAGCCCCAGCATTTT	CASSIQGANQPQHF
TRBJ2-2	-	TRBV19	-	TGTGCCAGTAGTATAGAGGCTAGCCTTAGGACCGGGGAGCTGTTTTTT	CASSIEASLRTGELFF
TRBJ1-4	-	TRBV29-1	-	TGCAGCGCTCGTCCAACTAATGAAAAACTGTTTTTT	CSARPTNEKLFF
TRBJ2-7	medium-sized	TRBV28	TRBD1	TGTGCCAGCAGTTTAATGGGACAGCGCGAGCAGTACTTC	CASSLMGQREQYF
TRBJ1-2	few	TRBV6-5	TRBD1	TGTGCCAGCAGTTACAACGACAGGGTCGGCGATGGCTACACCTTC	CASSYNDRVGDGYTF
TRBJ2-2	-	TRBV12-2	-	TGTGCAAGTCGCCCCTTCACTGGGATAACCGGGGAGCTGTTTTTT	CASRPFTGITGELFF
TRBJ2-2	-	TRBV11-3	-	TGTGCCAGCAGCTTTGGGGATACCGGGGAGCTGTTTTTT	CASSFGDTGELFF
TRBJ2-3	once	TRBV27	-	TGTGCCAGCTTCGGACATACGCAGTATTTT	CASFGHTQYF
TRBJ2-1	-	TRBV7-2	-	TGTGCCAGCAGCGATACAGGCGTACTAAACAATGAGCAGTTCTTC	CASSDTGVLNNEQFF
TRBJ1-4	many	TRBV7-9	-	TGTGCCAGCAGCCCGGGCTTTCTAACTAATGAAAAACTGTTTTTT	CASSPGFLTNEKLFF
TRBJ2-3	-	TRBV28	TRBD2	TGTGCCAGCCCGCCTGGACTAGCGGGAGCCCGGGGAAGCACAGATACGCAGTATTTT	CASPPGLAGARGSTDTQYF
TRBJ1-2	-	TRBV11-2	-	TGTGCCAGCAGCCCGGACAGCAACTATGGCTACACCTTC	CASSPDSNYGYTF
TRBJ1-3	-	TRBV6-6	-	TGTGCCAGCAGTTACTTCAGCAGCTCTGGAAACACCATATATTTT	CASSYFSSSGNTIYF
TRBJ2-5	-	TRBV19	-	TGTGCCACAGGGCCTGGGGCAGGAGAGACCCAGTACTTC	CATGPGAGETQYF
TRBJ2-3	few	TRBV4-3	TRBD1	TGCGCCAGCAGCCAACGGGACAGGGGGATTCTTGTTACGCAGTATTTT	CASSQRDRGILVTQYF
TRBJ2-1	-	TRBV5-3	TRBD1	TGTGCCAGAAGCTCCTTAGGACAGGGGGGTGATGAGCAGTTCTTC	CARSSLGQGGDEQFF
TRBJ1-2	-	TRBV6-1	TRBD1	TGTGCCAGCATCCGGGACAGAGCCTATGGCTACACCTTC	CASIRDRAYGYTF
TRBJ2-3	few	TRBV14	TRBD2	TGTGCCAGCAGCCAAGATGCGGGAGTCTCGGCAGATACGCAGTATTTT	CASSQDAGVSADTQYF
TRBJ1-5	-	TRBV6-5	-	TGTGCCAGCAGGGCGGGGTCCTGGAGCAATCAGCCCCAGCATTTT	CASRAGSWSNQPQHF
TRBJ1-2	-	TRBV21-1	-	TGTGCCAGCAGCAAGACAGGGCGTTCCTATGGCTACACCTTC	CASSKTGRSYGYTF
TRBJ2-3	-	TRBV18	-	TGTGCCAGCTCACATCGGGACGGGGCTAGCACAGATACGCAGTATTTT	CASSHRDGASTDTQYF
TRBJ2-1	-	TRBV27	-	TGTGCCAGCAGTTTACAGGGGATAGAGCAGTTCTTC	CASSLQGIEQFF
TRBJ2-1	few	TRBV19	TRBD2	TGTGCCAGTGTAGCGGGGGGTAGAAATGAGCAGTTCTTC	CASVAGGRNEQFF
TRBJ2-7	-	TRBV6-5	-	TGTGCCAGCAGGAGAGACTACCAGGGAAACTACGAGCAGTACTTC	CASRRDYQGNYEQYF
TRBJ2-2	-	TRBV28	-	TGTGCCAGTCGGGGAGGGGGGCTCCGGGAGCTGTTTTTT	CASRGGGLRELFF
TRBJ2-7	-	TRBV28	-	TGTGCCAGCAGCGATTTCGGGACGAACTACGAGCAGTACTTC	CASSDFGTNYEQYF
TRBJ1-4	many	TRBV5-1	-	TGCGCCAGCAGCTTGGGCAGAAAAGTTGCAACTAATGAAAAACTGTTTTTT	CASSLGRKVATNEKLFF
TRBJ1-1	-	TRBV10-3	-	TGTGCCATCAGCCCTACGATGGGGGACACTGAAGCTTTCTTT	CAISPTMGDTEAFF
TRBJ1-6	-	TRBV4-3	-	TGCGCCAGCAGCCAAGACAGGGTTACTTCACCCCTCCACTTT	CASSQDRVTSPLHF
TRBJ2-3	few	TRBV10-3	TRBD2	TGTGCCACCGAAAAACTAGCGGGAGAAGGAGATACGCAGTATTTT	CATEKLAGEGDTQYF
TRBJ2-7	-	TRBV7-2	-	TGTGCCAGCAGCTTAGAGCAAGCCGTCTACGAGCAGTACTTC	CASSLEQAVYEQYF
TRBJ2-1	-	TRBV7-2	TRBD2	TGTGCCAGCAGCTTCGGACTAGGGGCCTACAATGAGCAGTTCTTC	CASSFGLGAYNEQFF
TRBJ2-2	-	TRBV28	TRBD2	TGTGCCAGCAGGCCTAGCGGGGCCACCGGGGAGCTGTTTTTT	CASRPSGATGELFF
TRBJ2-5	once	TRBV5-5	TRBD2	TGTGCCAGCAGCCCGACACTAGCGGAAGAGACCCAGTACTTC	CASSPTLAEETQYF
TRBJ1-4	-	TRBV15	TRBD1	TGTGCCACCAGCAGAGATCGGACAGGGGGCAGAAAACTGTTTTTT	CATSRDRTGGRKLFF
TRBJ2-7	few	TRBV7-2	-	TGTGCCAGCAGCTTAGGCAGGGGAGGGGGTTACGAGCAGTACTTC	CASSLGRGGGYEQYF
TRBJ2-2	few	TRBV7-6	TRBD2	TGTGCCAGCAGCTTAGGCGGGGGAGAGGTCGGGGAGCTGTTTTTT	CASSLGGGEVGELFF